This TCR beta chain stems from a study of blood T cells in healthy people across ages. CDR1 is DFQATT, CDR2 SNEGSKA, per germline (reference sequence). The CDR3 is made up of 11 amino acids. Trimming removed 2 bases from V and 6 bases from J, with 5 bases in between. Combining a sample-barcoded 5' primer with a J-beta primer mix, a second PCR ran for 7 to 11 cycles. The yield of each sample was at least 3 million CDR3-containing paired-end reads. TCRdb used MiXCR to reprocess the 5' RACE reads, holding one entry per CDR3 protein. The top ten clones hold around 25% of a sample with some 860,000 distinct CDR3 sequences, just over 55% of them seen once.

This clonotype originated in a man between 35 and 55 years old in good health. The sequenced sample was blood. The V and J genes are TRBV20-1 and TRBJ2-1; D call uncertain. The DNA of the CDR3 is TGCAGTGCTAGACCTAGCAATGAGCAGTTCTTC. Translation gives CSARPSNEQFF.